This TCR beta chain came from a study of beta chain features in type 1 diabetes. The study, taken as a whole, reports: More deletions and fewer insertions at VDJ junctions were found in patients with type 1 diabetes. Any HLA-type effect on TCRB rearrangement remained unresolved here. For patients and controls alike, PCR might favor shorter templates to the same degree.

The CDR3 is 12 amino acids. CDR1 is LGHNA, CDR2 YNFKEQ, per germline. V lost 0 bases, J lost 8 bases, and 7 bases lay in between. Comments on this clone: Its antigen is currently unknown.

Expressed TCRB transcripts were sequenced, since all the RNA that had been isolated was reverse transcribed. Using immunoSEQ multiplex PCR, the repertoire was profiled, and TCRdb retains in-frame clones only, with some absent. This sample has fewer than 650,000 clones, with around a sixth found just once. The sample was naive CD4+ T cells from blood. The TCR was taken from a man younger than 30 in good health. The V gene is TRBV4-2, the J gene TRBJ1-2, with D hard to call. The DNA of the CDR3 is TGTGCCAGCAGCCAAGAACAACGCGGCTACACCTTC. Amino acid sequence: CASSQEQRGYTF.